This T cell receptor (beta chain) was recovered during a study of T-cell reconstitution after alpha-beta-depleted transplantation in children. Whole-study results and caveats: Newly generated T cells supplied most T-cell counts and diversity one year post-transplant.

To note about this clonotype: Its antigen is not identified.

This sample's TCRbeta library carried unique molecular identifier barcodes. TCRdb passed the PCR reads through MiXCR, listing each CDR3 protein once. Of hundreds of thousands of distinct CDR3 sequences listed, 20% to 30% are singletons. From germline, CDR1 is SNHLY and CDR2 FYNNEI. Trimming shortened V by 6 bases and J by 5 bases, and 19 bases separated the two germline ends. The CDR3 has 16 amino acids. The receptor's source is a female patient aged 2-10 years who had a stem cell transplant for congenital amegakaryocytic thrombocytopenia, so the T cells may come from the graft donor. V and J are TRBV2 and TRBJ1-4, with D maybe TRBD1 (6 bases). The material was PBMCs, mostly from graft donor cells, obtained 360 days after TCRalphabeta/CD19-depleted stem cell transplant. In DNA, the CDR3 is TGTGCCAGCAGATTTTCCCCGGGGGCCTCAAATGAAAAACTGTTTTTT. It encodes CASRFSPGASNEKLFF.